A selection of T cell receptor beta chains follows, all from one sample in a study of CD8 T cells in ankylosing spondylitis. Each CDR3 protein gets one entry after TCRdb re-called the 5' RACE reads with MiXCR. Here the sample spans approximately 140,000 distinct CDR3 sequences, under 45% being singletons. Source material: synovial fluid, either unsorted or a sorted T cell fraction (not recorded which). The source of these receptors is a male donor with ankylosing spondylitis. Both conserved end residues are part of each CDR3. D genes are given only for firm matches. Clone size is given for some rows only: seen once, a few or many times, or a class if the clone is expanded.

size: NA; D: TRBD2; J: TRBJ2-1; V: TRBV9; DNA: TGTGCCAGCAGCGTAGGTGGCGGGGGGTACAATGAGCAGTTCTTC; CDR3: CASSVGGGGYNEQFF
size: NA; D: NA; J: TRBJ1-1; V: TRBV19; DNA: TGTGCCAGTAGTTCTCGGGTGGGATTTCAAGTTCCCACTGAAGCTTTCTTT; CDR3: CASSSRVGFQVPTEAFF
size: NA; D: TRBD1; J: TRBJ1-2; V: TRBV20-1; DNA: TGCAGTGCTAGAGATTTTACAGGGGACCGGGGCTATGGCTACACCTTC; CDR3: CSARDFTGDRGYGYTF
size: NA; D: TRBD2; J: TRBJ2-7; V: TRBV7-9; DNA: TGTGCCAGCAGCTTAATTCTAGCGGGGGAACCCTACGAGCAGTACTTC; CDR3: CASSLILAGEPYEQYF
size: NA; D: TRBD1; J: TRBJ2-1; V: TRBV7-9; DNA: TGTGCCAGCAGCCCCGCCAGGGGGTTGGGGTACAATGAGCAGTTCTTC; CDR3: CASSPARGLGYNEQFF
size: NA; D: NA; J: TRBJ1-2; V: TRBV4-1; DNA: TGCGCCAGCAGCCAAGAGACGGCTACCAACTATGGCTACACCTTC; CDR3: CASSQETATNYGYTF
size: NA; D: NA; J: TRBJ2-1; V: TRBV15; DNA: TGTGCCACCAGCAGAGCGCAGGGGATCGATGAGCAGTTCTTC; CDR3: CATSRAQGIDEQFF
size: NA; D: NA; J: TRBJ1-2; V: TRBV2; DNA: TGTGCCACCAGTGGGGGTTCGGGGATCTATGGCTACACCTTC; CDR3: CATSGGSGIYGYTF
size: NA; D: NA; J: TRBJ2-7; V: TRBV9; DNA: TGTGCCAGCAGCGCAGGTGGGACCTCCTACGAGCAGTACTTC; CDR3: CASSAGGTSYEQYF
size: few; D: TRBD1; J: TRBJ2-2; V: TRBV6-2/TRBV6-3; DNA: TGTGCCAGCAGGACAGGGGCGGACACCGGGGAGCTGTTTTTT; CDR3: CASRTGADTGELFF
size: few; D: NA; J: TRBJ2-7; V: TRBV4-3; DNA: TGCGCCAGCAGCCAAGTGGTGGTGGGTCCCTACGAGCAGTACTTC; CDR3: CASSQVVVGPYEQYF
size: few; D: NA; J: TRBJ1-5; V: TRBV9; DNA: TGTGCCAGCAGCGTAGCTGGGGGTAGCAATCAGCCCCAGCATTTT; CDR3: CASSVAGGSNQPQHF
size: NA; D: TRBD1; J: TRBJ1-4; V: TRBV15; DNA: TGTGCCACCAGCAGAGATCAGGGGGGGGAGTTTGAAAAACTGTTTTTT; CDR3: CATSRDQGGEFEKLFF
size: few; D: TRBD2; J: TRBJ2-7; V: TRBV10-3; DNA: TGTGCCATCAGTGAGTGGACTAGCGGGAGTTATGGCTACGAGCAGTACTTC; CDR3: CAISEWTSGSYGYEQYF
size: few; D: NA; J: TRBJ1-1; V: TRBV10-3; DNA: TGTGCCATCAGTGATTTCCCTTCGTGGGGGCCCCAGTCTTTTAACACTGAAGCTTTCTTT; CDR3: CAISDFPSWGPQSFNTEAFF
size: NA; D: NA; J: TRBJ2-7; V: TRBV30; DNA: TGTGCCTGGATACCAAGGGGAGCCTACGAGCAGTACTTC; CDR3: CAWIPRGAYEQYF
size: NA; D: NA; J: TRBJ2-7; V: TRBV4-3; DNA: TGCGCCAGCAGCCAAGTCCAGGACTCCTACGAGCAGTACTTC; CDR3: CASSQVQDSYEQYF